This is a list of T cell receptor beta chains from one sample in a study of CD8 T cells in ankylosing spondylitis. From the 5' RACE reads, TCRdb called clonotypes with MiXCR, one entry per CDR3 protein. The table lists under 300,000 distinct CDR3 sequences, about 18% of them singletons. The specimen was blood, either unsorted or a sorted T cell fraction (not recorded which). These receptors all come from a male donor with ankylosing spondylitis or in good health (not recorded which). Each CDR3 is given with its conserved first and last residue. Each record gives: J gene, V gene, CDR3 protein.

TRBJ2-2 TRBV4-1 CASSQDHRGGNTGELFF
TRBJ1-2 TRBV10-2 CASSEGVSYGYTF
TRBJ2-1 TRBV20-1 CSAPLVSSYNEQFF
TRBJ1-1 TRBV5-1 CASSLTGQMNTEAFF
TRBJ2-7 TRBV7-2 CASSPQLGGTYEQYF
TRBJ1-1 TRBV15 CATSRDSASRQGMVELAFF
TRBJ2-1 TRBV15 CATSRNEAGIGFYEQFF
TRBJ2-1 TRBV29-1 CSVLRWDNEQFF
TRBJ2-1 TRBV12-3/TRBV12-4 CASSLTREGPGNEQFF
TRBJ2-1 TRBV9 CASSVATGVEQFF
TRBJ2-1 TRBV29-1 CSVGQREGPSLFF